Included here is one TCR beta chain sequence, with context. This entry comes from a study of blood T cell repertoires in COVID-19. Turning to the study itself: Nucleic acid was either cDNA or gDNA, and it came from T cells, B-cell-depleted T cells, or PBMCs.

Original data processing: Estimation of nucleated cell counts was performed using reference gene primer amplification. The method was immunoSEQ multiplex PCR; TCRdb's version includes in-frame clones alone and lacks a portion of them. V and J calls and clone size are given by that table; D and trimming were obtained from the DNA. Of just under 20,000 clones in the sample, about 85% are singletons; the top ten hold around 31%. This CDR3 has 15 residues. With V trimmed by 5 bases and J by 7 bases, 13 bases remained unmatched. CDR1 and CDR2 (germline): SGHTA, FQGNSA. The sequence was obtained from a human donor with active COVID-19. The donor label of this sample is uncertain. The chain links TRBV7-2 to TRBJ1-2; 7 nucleotides agree with TRBD1. Sequencing was performed on peripheral blood. For the CDR3, the DNA is TGTGCCAGCAGCCCACGGACAGGCCCGATGCTTGGCTACACCTTC. This sequence encodes CASSPRTGPMLGYTF.